The source of this T cell receptor (beta chain) is a study of cytomegalovirus exposure and HLA in healthy donors. A multiplex PCR was run with 60 Vbeta primers and 13 Jbeta primers. Assay used: immunoSEQ multiplex PCR; TCRdb lists only in-frame clones, some missing. The table lists some 180,000 clones, 77% of them singletons. Trimming stripped 0 bases from V and 3 bases from J, with 11 bases between. This CDR3 comprises 15 residues. The germline gives CDR1 LGHNA, CDR2 YNFKEQ. The specimen sequenced was PBMCs. The J gene is TRBJ1-2, the V gene TRBV4-2, with D possibly being TRBD1 (6 bases). This receptor was taken from a woman in her sixties or seventies in good health and CMV-seropositive. The CDR3 coding sequence is TGTGCCAGCAGCCAAGAGGCAGGGGAATACTATGGCTACACCTTC. It is translated as CASSQEAGEYYGYTF.